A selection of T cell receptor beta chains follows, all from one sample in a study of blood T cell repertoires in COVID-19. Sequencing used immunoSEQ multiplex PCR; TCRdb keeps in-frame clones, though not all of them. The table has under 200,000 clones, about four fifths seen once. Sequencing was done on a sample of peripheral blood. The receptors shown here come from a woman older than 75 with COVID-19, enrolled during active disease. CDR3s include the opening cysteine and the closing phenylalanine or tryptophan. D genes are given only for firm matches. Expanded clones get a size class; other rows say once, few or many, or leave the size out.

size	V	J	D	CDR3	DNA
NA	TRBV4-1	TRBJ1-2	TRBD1	CASSQAQDRVGYGYTF	TGCGCCAGCAGCCAAGCCCAAGACAGGGTGGGTTATGGCTACACCTTC
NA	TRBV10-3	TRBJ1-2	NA	CAISEGPGGAYGYTF	TGTGCCATCAGTGAGGGGCCGGGGGGCGCCTATGGCTACACCTTC
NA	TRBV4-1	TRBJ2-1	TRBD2	CASSTRLAGYYNEQFF	TGCGCCAGCAGCACCAGACTAGCGGGGTACTACAATGAGCAGTTCTTC
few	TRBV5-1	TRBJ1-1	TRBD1	CASSYSGTGYGDTEAFF	TGCGCCAGCAGCTATTCCGGGACAGGGTATGGGGACACTGAAGCTTTCTTT
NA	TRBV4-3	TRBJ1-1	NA	CASSQQGSGTEAFF	TGCGCCAGCAGCCAACAGGGGTCGGGCACTGAAGCTTTCTTT
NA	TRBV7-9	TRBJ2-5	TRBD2	CASSLWRGAGETQYF	TGTGCCAGCAGCTTGTGGCGGGGGGCGGGAGAGACCCAGTACTTC
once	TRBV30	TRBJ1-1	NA	CAWSWRASEAFF	TGTGCCTGGAGTTGGAGGGCATCTGAAGCTTTCTTT
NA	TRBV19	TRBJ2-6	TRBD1	CASSTGQGLGSGANVLTF	TGTGCCAGTAGTACCGGACAGGGGTTAGGGTCTGGGGCCAACGTCCTGACTTTC
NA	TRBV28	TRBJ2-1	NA	CASTIRAGAYNEQFF	TGTGCCAGCACTATTAGAGCAGGGGCCTACAATGAGCAGTTCTTC
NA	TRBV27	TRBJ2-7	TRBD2	CASSWGLAGYEQYF	TGTGCCAGCAGTTGGGGACTAGCGGGCTACGAGCAGTACTTC
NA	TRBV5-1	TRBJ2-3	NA	CASSLLGGTDTQYF	TGCGCCAGCAGCTTGTTGGGCGGCACAGATACGCAGTATTTT
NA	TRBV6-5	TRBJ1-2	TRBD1	CASRTGGDYGYTF	TGTGCCAGCAGAACAGGGGGTGACTATGGCTACACCTTC
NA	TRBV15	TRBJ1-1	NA	CATGPLGRGNTEAFF	TGTGCCACCGGGCCGCTGGGCAGGGGAAACACTGAAGCTTTCTTT
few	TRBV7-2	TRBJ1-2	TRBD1	CASSLLQGVLYGYTF	TGTGCCAGCAGCTTACTCCAGGGGGTCCTCTATGGCTACACCTTC
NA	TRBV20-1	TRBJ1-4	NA	CSASSGFNEKLFF	TGCAGTGCTAGTAGCGGGTTTAATGAAAAACTGTTTTTT
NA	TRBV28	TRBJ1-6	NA	CASSLGQGHPYNSPLHF	TGTGCCAGCAGTTTGGGTCAGGGCCACCCCTATAATTCACCCCTCCACTTT
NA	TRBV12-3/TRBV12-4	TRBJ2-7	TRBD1	CATRTGADYEQYF	TGTGCCACAAGGACAGGGGCCGACTACGAGCAGTACTTC
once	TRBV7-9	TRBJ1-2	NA	CASSPGHSGYTF	TGTGCCAGCAGCCCGGGACATTCTGGCTACACCTTC
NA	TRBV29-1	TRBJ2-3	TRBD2	CSVEGLAGNTDTQYF	TGCAGCGTTGAAGGACTAGCGGGAAACACAGATACGCAGTATTTT
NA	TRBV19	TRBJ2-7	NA	CASKWRTGSHEQYF	TGTGCCAGTAAGTGGAGGACCGGGAGCCACGAGCAGTACTTC
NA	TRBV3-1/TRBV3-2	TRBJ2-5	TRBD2	CASSQWLAGFQETQYF	TGTGCCAGCAGCCAATGGCTAGCGGGGTTTCAAGAGACCCAGTACTTC
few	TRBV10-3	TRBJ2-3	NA	CAILKSETDTQYF	TGTGCCATTTTAAAAAGCGAGACAGATACGCAGTATTTT
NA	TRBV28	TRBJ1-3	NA	CASSFYTTAGNTIYF	TGTGCCAGCAGTTTTTATACGACTGCTGGAAACACCATATATTTT
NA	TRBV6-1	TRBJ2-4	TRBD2	CASSEYGGWVDIQYF	TGTGCCAGCAGTGAATACGGGGGGTGGGTTGACATTCAGTACTTC
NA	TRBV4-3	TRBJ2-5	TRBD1	CASSQVFDRGETQYF	TGCGCCAGCAGCCAGGTCTTCGACAGGGGGGAGACCCAGTACTTC
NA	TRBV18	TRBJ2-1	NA	CASSQEEYNEQFF	TGTGCCAGCTCGCAAGAGGAGTACAATGAGCAGTTCTTC
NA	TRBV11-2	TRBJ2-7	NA	CASSLRGRGRGSYEQYF	TGTGCCAGCAGCTTGAGGGGACGGGGCAGGGGCTCCTACGAGCAGTACTTC
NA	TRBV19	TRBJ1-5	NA	CASSIRTDRIGDQPQHF	TGTGCCAGTAGTATCCGTACCGACAGGATCGGGGATCAGCCCCAGCATTTT
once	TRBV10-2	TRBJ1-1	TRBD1	CASREYGTVGTEAFF	TGCGCCAGCAGGGAATACGGGACAGTTGGTACTGAAGCTTTCTTT
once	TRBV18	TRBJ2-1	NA	CASSPRERNNEQFF	TGTGCCAGCTCACCAAGAGAGCGCAATAATGAGCAGTTCTTC
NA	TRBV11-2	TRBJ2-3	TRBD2	CASSFTVGLAGTDTQYF	TGTGCCAGCAGCTTTACCGTGGGACTAGCTGGGACAGATACGCAGTATTTT
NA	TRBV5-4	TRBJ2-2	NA	CASSLLGVTGELFF	TGTGCCAGCAGCTTGTTGGGCGTCACCGGGGAGCTGTTTTTT
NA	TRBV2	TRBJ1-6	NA	CASSGTRGNSPLHF	TGTGCCAGCAGCGGGACTCGGGGCAATTCACCCCTCCACTTT
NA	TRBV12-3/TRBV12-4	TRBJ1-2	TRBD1	CASGPSGGRPF	TGTGCCAGCGGGCCATCAGGGGGGCGCCCCTTC
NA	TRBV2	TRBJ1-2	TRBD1	CASSAGQGRGYTF	TGTGCCAGCAGTGCCGGACAGGGTCGGGGCTACACCTTC
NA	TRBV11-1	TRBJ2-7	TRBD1	CASSSRDSLLYEQYF	TGTGCCAGCAGCTCTAGGGACAGCCTGCTCTACGAGCAGTACTTC
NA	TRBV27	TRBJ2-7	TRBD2	CASRVTSGSSYEQYF	TGTGCCAGCAGAGTTACTAGCGGGAGCTCCTACGAGCAGTACTTC
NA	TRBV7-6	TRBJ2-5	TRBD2	CASSLLAGGHETQYF	TGTGCCAGCAGCTTACTCGCGGGAGGGCACGAGACCCAGTACTTC
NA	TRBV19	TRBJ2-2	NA	CASSSTGSNTGELFF	TGTGCCAGTAGTTCGACAGGATCAAACACCGGGGAGCTGTTTTTT
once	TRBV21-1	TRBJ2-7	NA	CASSLERGFMSSYEQYF	TGTGCCAGCAGCCTAGAGCGAGGGTTTATGAGCTCCTACGAGCAGTACTTC
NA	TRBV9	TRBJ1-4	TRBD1	CASSATGAPGEKLFF	TGTGCCAGCAGTGCTACAGGGGCTCCGGGTGAAAAACTGTTTTTT
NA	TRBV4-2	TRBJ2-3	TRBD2	CASSRVPLSGRLADTQYF	TGTGCCAGCAGCCGAGTACCCCTCAGCGGGAGGTTAGCAGATACGCAGTATTTT
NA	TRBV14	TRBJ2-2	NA	CASSLTWRGRATGELFF	TGTGCCAGCAGCCTAACCTGGAGGGGGCGCGCCACCGGGGAGCTGTTTTTT
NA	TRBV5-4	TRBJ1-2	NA	CASTMADYGYTF	TGTGCCAGCACGATGGCCGACTATGGCTACACCTTC
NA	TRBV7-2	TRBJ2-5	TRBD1	CASSSPDRAQETQYF	TGTGCCAGCAGCTCACCGGACAGGGCGCAAGAGACCCAGTACTTC
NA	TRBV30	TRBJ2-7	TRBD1	CAWSRDRSYEQYF	TGTGCCTGGAGTCGGGACAGATCCTACGAGCAGTACTTC
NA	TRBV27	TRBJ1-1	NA	CASRQDRGLTEAFF	TGTGCCAGCCGACAGGACAGAGGATTAACTGAAGCTTTCTTT